What follows are 13 T cell receptor beta chains derived from one specimen sequenced in a study of a mutant IDH1 vaccine in newly diagnosed glioma (TCRdb year 2021). No antigen is known for these receptors. The time point label corresponds to: week 47, end of study. Every vaccine dose consisted of 300 ug of a 20-mer mutant IDH1 peptide in Montanide, administered subcutaneously together with topical imiquimod. Libraries were built with the immunoSEQ multiplex PCR assay. TCRdb provides this immuneACCESS table in a form limited to in-frame rearrangements. Some clones are lacking; in checked studies, under half of them reflect an unresolved V gene, and why the rest are absent is not known. The sample table contains tens of thousands of clones; only one count was recorded for 75% of them. Together, the top ten hold around 8.9% of the sample. Sample: PBMCs, taken from a glioma patient whose treatment included an IDH1 peptide vaccine. The receptors derive from a man aged 35-49 years with glioma.

The rearrangement joins TRBV5-1 to TRBJ2-1; TRBD1 aligns across 8 bases. The V and J ends lost 5 bases and 8 bases, in that order; junction bases with no gene match: 3. CDR3 length equals 12 residues. Looked up from germline, CDR1 is SGHRS and CDR2 is YFSETQ. This CDR3 reads CASSPGGYEQFF. CDR3 DNA sequence: TGCGCCAGCAGTCCAGGGGGCTATGAGCAGTTCTTC.

This clone was seen a single time. V and J are TRBV4-1 and TRBJ2-3, with 9 bases that match TRBD2. V shed 3 bases and J 5 bases; nucleotides not matched to a gene: 6. The CDR3 is made up of 15 amino acids. Germline CDR1 and CDR2: MGHRA and YSYEKL. The CDR3 loop is CASSQGSGRRDTQYF. CDR3 DNA sequence: TGCGCCAGCAGCCAGGGGAGCGGGAGGAGAGATACGCAGTATTTT.

This clone rates as medium-sized. This rearrangement joins TRBV5-6 to TRBJ2-2; 10 bases match TRBD1. V shed 6 bases, J shed 6 bases, and the junction held 5 bases outside the gene matches. The germline V gene has CDR1 SGHDT and CDR2 YYEEEE. The CDR3 runs to 14 residues. The chain's CDR3 is CASTGTGVPGELFF. The CDR3 DNA sequence: TGTGCCAGCACCGGGACAGGGGTTCCCGGGGAGCTGTTTTTT.

The rearrangement joins TRBV5-5 to TRBJ2-7; TRBD2 agrees at 13 bases. The CDR3 is 15 amino acids. Per the germline V gene, CDR1 is SGHKS and CDR2 is YYEKEE (reference sequence). Losses at the gene ends were 6 bases for V and 4 bases for J; bases not matched to a gene: 7. CDR3 sequence (DNA): TGTGCCAGCAACCCGGGACTAGCGGGGACGTACGAGCAGTACTTC. This gives the protein CASNPGLAGTYEQYF.

The J gene is TRBJ2-5, the V gene TRBV11-3; a weak D match, TRBD1 (5 bases). Germline CDR1 is SGHNT and CDR2 is YENEEA. The ends were cut back, 2 bases at V and 5 bases at J, with 12 bases in the middle. This CDR3 is 14 amino acids long. The chain's CDR3 is CASSLRAGWETQYF. CDR3 DNA sequence: TGTGCCAGCAGCTTAAGGGCAGGGTGGGAGACCCAGTACTTC.

The chain joins TRBV12-5 to TRBJ2-7; TRBD2 matches 8 bases. V gave up 4 bases and J gave up 0 bases; unmatched junction bases: 8. This CDR3 has 16 amino acids. CDR1 is LGHNT and CDR2 is FRNRAP in the germline V gene. The CDR3 spells CASGWLSGTASYEQYV. CDR3 sequence (DNA): TGTGCTAGTGGTTGGCTTAGCGGGACTGCCTCCTACGAGCAGTACGTC.

The chain's CDR3 is CASSQDAWGGFRPSNYGYTF. The CDR3 nucleotides read TGTGCCAGCAGCCAAGATGCATGGGGTGGGTTCAGACCCAGTAACTATGGCTACACCTTC. The chain employs TRBV4-2 and TRBJ1-2; D gene ambiguous. This CDR3 contains 20 residues. Germline V gene data show CDR1 as LGHNA and CDR2 as YNFKEQ. Trimming took 0 bases from V and 1 from J, leaving 24 bases between them.

This chain uses TRBV6-5 with TRBJ1-5; D unresolved. V dropped 5 bases and J dropped 1 base, with 9 bases sitting between them. Germline-derived CDR1 and CDR2 are MNHEY and SVGAGI. The CDR3 length is 14 residues. The CDR3: CASSGRVSNQPQHF. CDR3 sequence (DNA): TGTGCCAGCAGTGGGAGAGTAAGCAATCAGCCCCAGCATTTT.

This chain links TRBV18 with TRBJ1-3; D uncertain. Germline V gene lookup returns CDR1 KGHSH and CDR2 LQKENI. The ends were cut back, 0 bases at V and 6 bases at J, with 6 bases in the middle. The CDR3 runs 13 residues. The CDR3 protein is CASSPPGLNTIYF. In DNA form, the CDR3 reads TGTGCCAGCTCACCACCGGGTCTAAACACCATATATTTT.

V and J are TRBV4-1 and TRBJ2-3; D remains ambiguous. CDR1 and CDR2 from the germline V gene are MGHRA and YSYEKL. The CDR3 covers 12 residues. Trimming removed 3 bases from V and 5 bases from J, with 6 bases in between. CDR3 in DNA: TGCGCCAGCAGCCAGGCTATAGATACGCAGTATTTT. Its translation is CASSQAIDTQYF.

The V call is TRBV5-4, the J call TRBJ1-4, with D possibly TRBD1 on 5 matching bases. This CDR3 has 14 residues. The germline CDR1 and CDR2 sequences are SGHNT and YYREEE (reference sequence). Between the trimmed V and J ends, which lost 0 bases and 8 bases, there was a span of 11 bases. CDR3 region: CASSLEGTPEKLFF. The CDR3 bases are TGTGCCAGCAGCTTGGAGGGGACCCCCGAAAAACTGTTTTTT. Complete variable domain (other parts from reference TRBV5-4 and TRBJ1-4): ETGVTQSPTHLIKTRGQQVTLRCSSQSGHNTVSWYQQALGQGPQFIFQYYREEENGRGNFPPRFSGLQFPNYSSELNVNALELDDSALYLCASSLEGTPEKLFFGSGTQLSVL.

The chain has TRBV19 and TRBJ2-1; 8 bases align to TRBD2. The ends lost 7 bases at V and 15 bases at J; junction bases unmatched: 14. This CDR3 has 13 amino acids. Germline assignment: CDR1 LNHDA and CDR2 SQIVND (reference sequence). This chain's CDR3 is CASTPTSVQGPFF. CDR3 in DNA: TGTGCCAGTACCCCGACTAGCGTTCAGGGGCCGTTCTTC.

The gene calls are TRBV6-1 and TRBJ1-1, with D hard to call. Trimming took off 5 bases at V and 2 bases at J, with 6 bases between the two ends. Per germline, CDR1 MNHNS and CDR2 SASEGT. The CDR3 sequence is 12 residues long. CDR3 loop: CASSHGNTEAFF. The CDR3 DNA sequence: TGTGCCAGCAGTCACGGAAACACTGAAGCTTTCTTT.